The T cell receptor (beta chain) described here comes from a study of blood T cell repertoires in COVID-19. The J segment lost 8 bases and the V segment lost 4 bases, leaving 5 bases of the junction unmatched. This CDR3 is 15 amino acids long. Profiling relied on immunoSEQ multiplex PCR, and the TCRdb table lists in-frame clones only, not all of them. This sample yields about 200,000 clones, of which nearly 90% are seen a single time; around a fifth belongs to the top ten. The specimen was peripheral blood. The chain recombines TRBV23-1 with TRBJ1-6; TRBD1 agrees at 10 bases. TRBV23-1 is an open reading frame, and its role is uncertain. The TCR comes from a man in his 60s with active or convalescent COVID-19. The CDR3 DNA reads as TGCGCCAGCAGTCGCCGGGACAGGGGAGATTCACCCCTCCACTTT. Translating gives CASSRRDRGDSPLHF.